What follows are 3 T cell receptor beta chains derived from one specimen sequenced in a study of T-cell reconstitution after alpha-beta-depleted transplantation in children. For TCRbeta, the library was prepared with unique molecular identifiers. TCRdb re-called the PCR reads with MiXCR, one entry per CDR3 protein. The sample includes about 90,000 distinct CDR3 sequences, 7.5% to 9.5% of them seen just once. The source material was PBMCs from the stem cell graft donor, sampled from the stem cell graft. Every receptor here comes from a human donor who donated a stem cell graft to a child with congenital amegakaryocytic thrombocytopenia.

This clonotype was counted at least ten times. This chain uses TRBV4-2 with TRBJ2-1; 8 nucleotides match TRBD2. CDR1 is LGHNA and CDR2 is YNFKEQ in the germline V gene. The CDR3 runs 16 residues. V was pared by 1 base and J by 9 bases, with 11 bases of the junction left unmatched. The DNA for the CDR3 is TGTGCCAGCAGCCAAGCAAGGAACGGGAGGGCAAGTGAGCAGTTCTTC. It yields the protein CASSQARNGRASEQFF.

In its sample, this clonotype was seen many times. The rearrangement uses TRBV5-5 and TRBJ1-1; 7 positions agree with TRBD1. V dropped 0 bases and J dropped 3; count of bases not matched to a gene: 5. CDR3 size: 15 residues. Germline V gene sequence: CDR1 SGHKS, CDR2 YYEKEE (reference sequence). The CDR3 DNA reads TGTGCCAGCAGCTTGGCCCCAGGGGGTCACACTGAAGCTTTCTTT. This translates into CASSLAPGGHTEAFF.

Many counts were recorded for this clonotype. The chain joins TRBV12-3 or TRBV12-4 to TRBJ2-5, with a tentative D call TRBD1 (6 bases). CDR3 length: 13 residues. Deletions cut 5 bases from V and 5 bases from J, with 12 bases between. This CDR3 is CASSTGWGETQYF. CDR3 DNA sequence: TGTGCCAGCAGTACAGGGTGGGGGGAGACCCAGTACTTC.